This T cell receptor beta chain stems from a study of blood T cells in healthy people across ages. Sample-barcoded 5' priming and a J-beta primer mix drove a second PCR of 7 to 11 cycles. TCRdb re-called the 5' RACE reads through MiXCR, storing one row per CDR3 protein. The sample includes over 600,000 distinct CDR3 sequences, around 20% of them seen just once. Trimming took 7 bases from V and 2 from J, leaving 6 bases between them. The CDR3 runs 13 residues. Germline CDR1 reads MDHEN; CDR2 reads SYDVKM. The source material was blood. The sequence came from a man in his sixties or seventies in good health. This chain links TRBV28 with TRBJ2-6, with TRBD2 as a possible D gene (5 bases). The CDR3 sequence is CASTRAGANVLTF. Written as DNA, the CDR3 is TGTGCCAGCACGAGGGCTGGGGCCAACGTCCTGACTTTC. The full variable domain, in which reference TRBV28 and TRBJ2-6 provide the parts outside the CDR3, is DVKVTQSSRYLVKRTGEKVFLECVQDMDHENMFWYRQDPGLGLRLIYFSYDVKMKEKGDIPEGYSVSREKKERFSLILESASTNQTSMYLCASTRAGANVLTFGAGSRLTVL.